These 22 T cell receptor beta chains came from one sample sequenced in a study of cytomegalovirus exposure and HLA in healthy donors (TCRdb year 2017). The library was generated by the immunoSEQ multiplex PCR assay. The multiplex PCR relied on a mix of 60 forward primers for TCR Vbeta segments and 13 reverse primers for TCR Jbeta segments. TCRdb's version of the immuneACCESS table is confined to in-frame rearrangements and falls short of the full clone set. An unresolved V gene accounts for under half of the shortfall where checked; the remainder is of unknown origin. The sample table lists fewer than 250,000 clones, roughly 86% of them with a count of one. The top ten clones comprise approximately 1.7% of the sample. The specimen was PBMCs. The origin of the receptors is a woman aged 18-35 years in good health and CMV-seronegative.

This clone was detected a few times. V is TRBV19 and J is TRBJ1-5; a possible D gene is TRBD1 (5 bases). The CDR3 spans 12 residues. Trimming cost V 9 bases and J 2 bases, with 8 bases left between them. Germline-derived CDR1 and CDR2 are LNHDA and SQIVND (reference sequence). The chain's CDR3 is CASRVGNQPQHF. The CDR3 DNA follows: TGTGCCAGCAGGGTTGGCAATCAGCCCCAGCATTTT.

The rearrangement joins TRBV6-4 to TRBJ2-1; 9 bases align to TRBD2. The CDR3 has 16 residues. The ends lost 0 bases at V and 4 bases at J; junction bases unmatched: 4. Germline CDR1 is MRHNA and CDR2 is SNTAGT. The CDR3 sequence is CASSDSKLAGYNEQFF. CDR3 in DNA: TGTGCCAGCAGTGACTCGAAACTAGCGGGTTACAATGAGCAGTTCTTC.

The V call is TRBV28, the J call TRBJ2-7; D remains unclear. V lost 6 bases and J 0 bases, leaving 15 bases between the germline ends. Germline loops: CDR1 MDHEN, CDR2 SYDVKM. CDR3 length: 15 amino acids. The CDR3 sequence: CASSRMAVVSYEQYF. In DNA form, the CDR3 reads TGTGCCAGCAGCCGCATGGCGGTCGTCTCCTACGAGCAGTACTTC.

This chain joins TRBV11-2 and TRBJ2-7; TRBD1 aligns across 9 bases. The germline V gene has CDR1 SGHAT and CDR2 FQNNGV. Germline trimming cut 7 bases from V and 5 bases from J; bases unmatched to any gene: 6. This CDR3 has 13 residues. The CDR3 here is CASIGQGRDEQYF. In DNA form, the CDR3 reads TGTGCCAGCATCGGACAGGGGCGCGACGAGCAGTACTTC. The full variable domain, rest sourced from reference TRBV11-2 and TRBJ2-7, is EAGVAQSPRYKIIEKRQSVAFWCNPISGHATLYWYQQILGQGPKLLIQFQNNGVVDDSQLPKDRFSAERLKGVDSTLKIQPAKLEDSAVYLCASIGQGRDEQYFGPGTRLTVT.

The rearrangement uses TRBV30 and TRBJ1-1; 8 bases align to TRBD1. The CDR3 runs to 14 residues. Germline V gene sequence: CDR1 GTSNPN, CDR2 SVGIG (reference sequence). J was trimmed by 3 bases and V by 2 bases; bases with no gene match: 5. The CDR3 reads CAWSKSDRDTEAFF. The CDR3 DNA follows: TGTGCCTGGAGTAAATCGGACAGGGACACTGAAGCTTTCTTT.

The chain joins TRBV18 to TRBJ2-5; 8 bases are a match to TRBD1. J gave up 2 bases and V 6 bases, and 5 bases lay outside the gene matches. The CDR3 has 14 residues. Germline CDR1 and CDR2: KGHSH and LQKENI. CDR3 protein: CASSPRTGQETQYF. In DNA form, the CDR3 reads TGTGCCAGCTCTCCCAGGACAGGGCAAGAGACCCAGTACTTC.

This rearrangement joins TRBV7-9 to TRBJ1-1, with D perhaps TRBD1 (5 bases). Between the trimmed V and J ends, which lost 4 bases and 5 bases, there was a span of 11 bases. Germline lookup yields CDR1 SEHNR and CDR2 FQNEAQ (reference sequence). The CDR3 consists of 13 residues. For the CDR3, the DNA is TGTGCCAGCAGCTCCCTCGGGGGAACTGAAGCTTTCTTT. Translated: CASSSLGGTEAFF.

This chain connects TRBV9 to TRBJ2-2, with 7 positions matching TRBD2. Unmatched junction bases numbered 6, after V lost 3 bases and J lost 1 base. CDR3 length: 16 residues. Germline CDR1 reads SGDLS; CDR2 reads YYNGEE. CDR3 amino acids: CASSEMGGVNTGELFF. The CDR3 DNA reads TGTGCCAGCAGCGAGATGGGGGGGGTGAACACCGGGGAGCTGTTTTTT.

The chain uses TRBV2 and TRBJ2-5; 10 bases align to TRBD2. CDR3 length: 16 amino acids. CDR1 SNHLY and CDR2 FYNNEI come from the germline V gene. V lost 2 bases and J lost 5; bases outside the gene matches: 8. DNA of the CDR3: TGTGCCAGCAGTGAAAGTAGAGCGGGGGGGTTTGAGACCCAGTACTTC. Translating gives CASSESRAGGFETQYF.

This clone was picked up a small number of times. This chain connects TRBV7-9 to TRBJ2-1; no firm D call. V was shortened by 5 bases and J by 6 bases, with 14 bases between the two germline ends. The CDR3 extends over 14 amino acids. Germline loops: CDR1 SEHNR, CDR2 FQNEAQ (reference sequence). CDR3 residues: CASSPLHRPNEQFF. The CDR3 nucleotides are TGTGCCAGCAGCCCCTTACACAGACCCAATGAGCAGTTCTTC.

The V and J genes are TRBV7-9 and TRBJ2-5, with D hard to call. Trimming removed 4 bases from V and 5 bases from J, with 5 bases in between. The germline V gene encodes CDR1 SEHNR and CDR2 FQNEAQ (reference sequence). The CDR3 has 11 amino acids. CDR3 nucleotide sequence: TGTGCCAGCAGCTCTGTTGAGACCCAGTACTTC. This gives the protein CASSSVETQYF.

This chain links TRBV29-1 with TRBJ2-3; D may be TRBD2 (6 bases). This CDR3 is built from 13 residues. The germline CDR1 and CDR2 sequences are SQVTM and ANQGSEA. V was shortened by 5 bases and J by 7 bases, with 16 bases between the two germline ends. DNA of the CDR3: TGCAGCGTTAGCCCGGGGGTTTTGCATACGCAGTATTTT. Its protein is CSVSPGVLHTQYF.

The J gene is TRBJ1-4, the V gene TRBV7-2; 9 positions agree with TRBD1. The junction had 3 bases not matched to a gene; V was cut back by 4 bases and J by 6 bases. This CDR3 has 14 residues. In germline, CDR1 is SGHTA, CDR2 FQGNSA. CDR3 bases: TGTGCCAGCAGCTGGAGGGACAGGGATGAAAAACTGTTTTTT. Protein: CASSWRDRDEKLFF.

The chain recombines TRBV5-1 with TRBJ2-3, with 8 bases identical to TRBD1. V was pared by 0 bases and J by 3 bases, with 6 bases of the junction left unmatched. This CDR3 comprises 16 residues. Per germline, CDR1 SGHRS and CDR2 YFSETQ. Here the CDR3 reads CASSLAPGGRTDTQYF. CDR3 coding DNA: TGCGCCAGCAGCTTGGCTCCAGGGGGCAGGACAGATACGCAGTATTTT. The whole variable domain, filled in from reference TRBV5-1 and TRBJ2-3, reads KAGVTQTPRYLIKTRGQQVTLSCSPISGHRSVSWYQQTPGQGLQFLFEYFSETQRNKGNFPGRFSGRQFSNSRSEMNVSTLELGDSALYLCASSLAPGGRTDTQYFGPGTRLTVL.

V is TRBV6-1 and J is TRBJ2-5, with 8 bases aligning to TRBD2. The CDR3 loop spans 15 amino acids. With 5 bases clipped from V and 2 bases from J, the junction kept 7 bases outside the gene matches. Germline V gene sequence: CDR1 MNHNS, CDR2 SASEGT. The CDR3: CASSRGAGGQETQYF. In DNA form, the CDR3 reads TGTGCCAGCAGTCGCGGGGCGGGGGGACAAGAGACCCAGTACTTC.

This clone has only one observation. The chain recombines TRBV4-1 with TRBJ1-1; 7 positions agree with TRBD1. CDR3 size: 17 residues. Unmatched junction bases numbered 8, after V lost 0 bases and J lost 1 base. The germline V gene has CDR1 MGHRA and CDR2 YSYEKL. The CDR3 reads CASSQEGGSLGNTEAFF. The CDR3 DNA reads as TGCGCCAGCAGCCAAGAAGGGGGCTCCCTTGGGAACACTGAAGCTTTCTTT.

V gene TRBV7-8 combines with J gene TRBJ1-2; 7 bases fit TRBD1. CDR1 and CDR2 from the germline V gene are SGHVS and FQNEAQ. J lost 8 bases, V lost 5 bases, and 8 bases had no gene match. The CDR3 contains 13 residues. The CDR3 DNA sequence: TGTGCCAGCAGCCCCGGGACAGCTTACGGCTACACCTTC. It specifies CASSPGTAYGYTF.

The chain couples TRBV7-9 to TRBJ2-5; D is ambiguous. Germline V gene sequence: CDR1 SEHNR, CDR2 FQNEAQ (reference sequence). The CDR3 runs to 15 residues. The V end was cut by 0 bases, the J end by 7 bases, with 15 bases between. The CDR3 sequence is CASSLARQLNWTQYF. CDR3 nucleotides: TGTGCCAGCAGCTTAGCGAGGCAGTTAAATTGGACCCAGTACTTC. Full variable domain (rest looked up from reference TRBV7-9 and TRBJ2-5): DTGVSQNPRHKITKRGQNVTFRCDPISEHNRLYWYRQTLGQGPEFLTYFQNEAQLEKSRLLSDRFSAERPKGSFSTLEIQRTEQGDSAMYLCASSLARQLNWTQYFGPGTRLLVL.

The V gene is TRBV28, the J gene TRBJ1-6; 7 bases map to TRBD1. Germline V gives CDR1 MDHEN, CDR2 SYDVKM. The V gene end was trimmed by 2 bases and the J gene end by 6 bases; junction bases not matched to a gene: 4. The CDR3 length is 15 residues. CDR3 DNA: TGTGCCAGCAGTTTAGGAGGACAGGTTAATTCACCCCTCCACTTT. It is translated as CASSLGGQVNSPLHF.

Comments on this clone: The sample has other DNA sequences that encode this CDR3 too. The chain employs TRBV27 and TRBJ1-1, with 7 bases fitting TRBD1. The CDR3 has 14 amino acids. Per the germline V gene, CDR1 is MNHEY and CDR2 is SMNVEV (reference sequence). Germline trimming cut 6 bases from V and 1 base from J; bases unmatched to any gene: 5. CDR3 nucleotide sequence: TGTGCCAGCAGCCCTACAGGGGAGAACACTGAAGCTTTCTTT. Translated: CASSPTGENTEAFF.

The chain carries TRBV28 and TRBJ2-3, with D possibly TRBD2 on 6 matching bases. Germline V gives CDR1 MDHEN, CDR2 SYDVKM. Trimming took 7 bases from V and 2 from J, leaving 16 bases between them. The CDR3 is 15 amino acids. The CDR3 reads CASTSGLLVTDTQYF. The CDR3, as DNA: TGTGCCAGCACCTCGGGACTTCTAGTCACAGATACGCAGTATTTT.

This clone was detected only once. This chain links TRBV15 with TRBJ1-2; 7 bases are a match to TRBD1. V lost 5 bases to trimming and J lost 7 bases; unmatched junction nucleotides: 7. The CDR3 is 13 amino acids. Germline-derived CDR1 and CDR2 are LNHNV and YYDKDF (reference sequence). CDR3 in amino acids: CATSLTGVTGYTF. In DNA form, the CDR3 reads TGTGCCACCAGCTTAACAGGGGTTACTGGCTACACCTTC.